These 24 T cell receptor beta chains share one sample of origin, sequenced in a study of T cell repertoires in cytomegalovirus infection. TCRdb re-analysed the reads in MiXCR, keeping a single row per CDR3 protein. This table has 150,000 to 200,000 distinct CDR3 sequences, around 20% appearing once. The sample was PBMCs. These receptors were taken from a human donor in good health (CMV status not recorded). Some clones in this sample may be carry-over from other donors' samples.

This clonotype was counted only a few times. The chain uses TRBV29-1 and TRBJ2-1, with 8 positions matching TRBD1. Germline V lookup: CDR1 SQVTM, CDR2 ANQGSEA. V shed 4 bases, J shed 2 bases, and the junction held 7 bases outside the gene matches. The CDR3 sequence is 15 residues long. CDR3 loop: CSVGITGGAYNEQFF. CDR3 DNA: TGCAGCGTTGGAATAACAGGGGGTGCCTACAATGAGCAGTTCTTC.

CDR3 sequence: CSAFTRGAETQYF. The DNA for the CDR3 is TGCAGTGCTTTTACCAGGGGGGCTGAGACCCAGTACTTC. J is TRBJ2-5 and V is TRBV20-1, with D tentatively TRBD1 (7 bases). Per the germline V gene, CDR1 is DFQATT and CDR2 is SNEGSKA (reference sequence). The ends were cut back, 5 bases at V and 5 bases at J, with 15 bases in the middle. The CDR3 loop spans 13 amino acids.

The J gene is TRBJ2-1, the V gene TRBV5-1; TRBD2 aligns across 12 bases. Germline values: CDR1 SGHRS, CDR2 YFSETQ. V gave up 4 bases and J gave up 9 bases; unmatched junction bases: 11. The CDR3 is 16 amino acids. CDR3 in amino acids: CASSTWTSGVSGEQFF. The CDR3 bases are TGCGCCAGCAGCACGTGGACTAGCGGGGTCTCTGGTGAGCAGTTCTTC. Combining the CDR3 with reference TRBV5-1 and TRBJ2-1 gives the whole variable domain KAGVTQTPRYLIKTRGQQVTLSCSPISGHRSVSWYQQTPGQGLQFLFEYFSETQRNKGNFPGRFSGRQFSNSRSEMNVSTLELGDSALYLCASSTWTSGVSGEQFFGPGTRLTVL.

A remark on this clonotype: Mismatch with germline at one junction end may stem from a read error. This chain uses TRBV2 with TRBJ1-5; D perhaps matches TRBD1 (5 bases). Germline CDR1 SNHLY, CDR2 FYNNEI. The CDR3 sequence is 15 residues long. The CDR3 DNA is TGTGCCAGCAGCGAAGGGGCAGGTCCAGGTCAGCCCCAGCATTTT. This translates into CASSEGAGPGQPQHF.

This clonotype was seen at least ten times. V and J are TRBV7-9 and TRBJ2-3; 9 bases fit TRBD2. There are 19 residues in the CDR3. V lost 0 bases, J lost 9 bases, and 19 bases stayed unmatched. The germline gives CDR1 SEHNR, CDR2 FQNEAQ (reference sequence). As DNA, the CDR3 is TGTGCCAGCAGCTTAGCGAGTAGCGGGAGCTCGAGGAAACCTGGCACGCAGTATTTT. This sequence encodes CASSLASSGSSRKPGTQYF.

This clonotype was picked up many times. Sequence at one end of the junction differs from germline and may be a read error. V and J are TRBV7-2 and TRBJ1-1; D possibly corresponds to TRBD1 (5 bases). This CDR3 has 12 residues. Germline CDR1 and CDR2: SGHTA and FQGNSA. The CDR3 region is CACRAMNTEAFF. CDR3 DNA sequence: TGTGCCTGCAGGGCTATGAACACTGAAGCTTTCTTT.

The chain combines TRBV5-1 with TRBJ2-2; TRBD2 matches 9 bases. CDR1 and CDR2 (germline): SGHRS, YFSETQ. CDR3 length: 16 amino acids. V shed 2 bases and J 6 bases; nucleotides not matched to a gene: 8. The CDR3 spells CASSFGLAGLAGELFF. The CDR3 DNA reads TGCGCCAGCAGCTTCGGGCTAGCGGGACTGGCCGGGGAGCTGTTTTTT.

This clonotype was seen a handful of times. J is TRBJ2-3 and V is TRBV28, with D perhaps matching TRBD2 (6 bases). Between the trimmed V and J ends, which lost 6 bases and 3 bases, there was a span of 13 bases. This CDR3 comprises 14 residues. CDR1 is MDHEN, CDR2 SYDVKM, per germline. CDR3 region: CASRPQGGTDTQYF. The CDR3, as DNA: TGTGCCAGCAGACCCCAGGGAGGTACAGATACGCAGTATTTT.

This clonotype was observed at least ten times. V is TRBV7-9 and J is TRBJ2-7; tentative D call: TRBD1 (6 bases). V lost 2 bases to trimming and J lost 2 bases, with 19 bases between them. This CDR3 comprises 17 residues. Germline V gene sequence: CDR1 SEHNR, CDR2 FQNEAQ (reference sequence). As DNA, the CDR3 is TGTGCCAGCAGCTTAACTCGTCCGGGACACTTAACCTACGAGCAGTACTTC. As protein: CASSLTRPGHLTYEQYF.

This clonotype was detected only a few times. The chain links TRBV7-4 to TRBJ2-3; 8 nucleotides agree with TRBD2. Germline V gene data show CDR1 as SGHVT and CDR2 as SQSDAQ. The CDR3 loop spans 17 amino acids. V lost 5 bases to trimming and J lost 1 base; unmatched junction nucleotides: 11. The CDR3 coding sequence is TGTGCCAGCAGCCTAACCTCGGGGCGGGAGGGCACAGATACGCAGTATTTT. The encoded protein is CASSLTSGREGTDTQYF.

Note on this clonotype: Just one base apart from a much larger clone, this may be a read error. The V gene is TRBV7-4, the J gene TRBJ1-1; a possible D gene is TRBD1 (6 bases). The CDR3 loop spans 17 amino acids. CDR1 is SGHVT, CDR2 SQSDAQ, per germline. CDR3 in DNA: TGTGCCCGCAGCTTATCGAGCCGCGGAGTGGGGGCCGCTGAAGCTTTCTTT. Its protein product is CARSLSSRGVGAAEAFF. Based on the CDR3 plus reference TRBV7-4 and TRBJ1-1, the full variable domain is GAGVSQSPRYKVAKRGRDVALRCDSISGHVTLYWYRQTLGQGSEVLTYSQSDAQRDKSGRPSGRFSAERPERSVSTLKIQRTEQGDSAVYLCARSLSSRGVGAAEAFFGQGTRLTVV.

This clonotype was detected many times. This sequence joins TRBV7-2 and TRBJ2-7; 8 positions agree with TRBD2. V lost 9 bases to trimming and J lost 5 bases; unmatched junction nucleotides: 15. The germline gives CDR1 SGHTA, CDR2 FQGNSA. The CDR3 loop spans 15 amino acids. The chain's CDR3 is CASSLGGALLNEQYF. CDR3 in DNA: TGTGCCAGTTCACTCGGGGGGGCGCTTCTCAACGAGCAGTACTTC.

This clonotype came up many times. This rearrangement joins TRBV7-2 to TRBJ2-2, with a possible D match to TRBD1 (5 bases). The CDR3 runs to 14 residues. The germline V and J ends were trimmed by 1 base and 4 bases, with 7 bases remaining between them. CDR1 and CDR2 (germline): SGHTA, FQGNSA. The CDR3 DNA reads as TGTGCCAGCAGCTTAGAAGGGGCCACCGGGGAGCTGTTTTTT. Its protein is CASSLEGATGELFF. The full variable domain, completed using reference TRBV7-2 and TRBJ2-2, is GAGVSQSPSNKVTEKGKDVELRCDPISGHTALYWYRQSLGQGLEFLIYFQGNSAPDKSGLPSDRFSAERTGGSVSTLTIQRTQQEDSAVYLCASSLEGATGELFFGEGSRLTVL.

V is TRBV5-4 and J is TRBJ2-7; tentative D call: TRBD1 (6 bases). Trimming stripped 2 bases from V and 5 bases from J, with 17 bases between. From germline, CDR1 is SGHNT and CDR2 YYREEE (reference sequence). The CDR3 has 15 residues. This chain's CDR3 is CASSFDAGARNEQYF. DNA of the CDR3: TGTGCCAGCAGCTTCGATGCAGGGGCAAGAAACGAGCAGTACTTC.

The chain is built from TRBV9 and TRBJ2-7; 13 bases line up with TRBD2. The CDR3 runs 17 residues. Trimming cost V 0 bases and J 3 bases; bases outside gene matches: 6. Germline V gene lookup returns CDR1 SGDLS and CDR2 YYNGEE. The CDR3 nucleotides are TGTGCCAGCAGCGTAGGAGGGGGACTAGCGGGGAGCTACGAGCAGTACTTC. Amino acid sequence: CASSVGGGLAGSYEQYF.

The V gene is TRBV7-8, the J gene TRBJ2-3; possibly TRBD1 for D (6 bases). V dropped 0 bases and J dropped 0 bases, with 13 bases sitting between them. In germline, CDR1 is SGHVS, CDR2 FQNEAQ. This CDR3 is 17 amino acids long. The CDR3 sequence: CASSLAQGPASTDTQYF. DNA of the CDR3: TGTGCCAGCAGCTTAGCGCAGGGGCCAGCTAGCACAGATACGCAGTATTTT.

The chain couples TRBV2 to TRBJ2-7, with no clear D. Germline CDR1 is SNHLY and CDR2 is FYNNEI. Trimming stripped 6 bases from V and 1 base from J, with 7 bases between. The CDR3 runs 12 residues. DNA of the CDR3: TGTGCCAGCAGATTAGCTTCCTACGAGCAGTACTTC. This encodes CASRLASYEQYF.

V is TRBV30 and J is TRBJ2-2; D gene uncertain. Trimming removed 4 bases at V and 3 bases at J, with 18 bases between. Looked up from germline, CDR1 is GTSNPN and CDR2 is SVGIG (reference sequence). The length of the CDR3 is 16 residues. The CDR3: CAWIGSGRTYTGELFF. In DNA form, the CDR3 reads TGTGCCTGGATAGGATCCGGGCGGACCTACACCGGGGAGCTGTTTTTT. The whole variable domain, remainder taken from reference TRBV30 and TRBJ2-2, is SQTIHQWPATLVQPVGSPLSLECTVEGTSNPNLYWYRQAAGRGLQLLFYSVGIGQISSEVPQNLSASRPQDRQFILSSKKLLLSDSGFYLCAWIGSGRTYTGELFFGEGSRLTVL.

The chain is built from TRBV6-4 and TRBJ2-1, with 10 bases matching TRBD1. V lost 6 bases and J lost 6; bases outside the gene matches: 5. Germline CDR1 is MRHNA and CDR2 is SNTAGT. The CDR3 extends over 14 amino acids. This CDR3 is CASSGTGDLNEQFF. DNA of the CDR3: TGTGCCAGCAGCGGGACAGGGGACCTCAATGAGCAGTTCTTC.

The genes are TRBV2 and TRBJ2-1; 10 bases match TRBD2. V lost 5 bases and J lost 6; bases outside the gene matches: 4. There are 14 residues in the CDR3. Per the germline V gene, CDR1 is SNHLY and CDR2 is FYNNEI. The CDR3 bases are TGTGCCAGCAGTCTAGCGGGAGTGACCAATGAGCAGTTCTTC. Protein sequence: CASSLAGVTNEQFF.

V and J are TRBV20-1 and TRBJ1-1; 7 bases are a match to TRBD1. Trimming cost V 7 bases and J 3 bases; bases outside gene matches: 8. The length of the CDR3 is 13 residues. Germline assignment: CDR1 DFQATT and CDR2 SNEGSKA (reference sequence). The chain's CDR3 is CSGGEGADTEAFF. The CDR3 coding sequence is TGCAGTGGTGGGGAGGGGGCGGACACTGAAGCTTTCTTT.

A word on this clonotype: One junction end does not reproduce the germline sequence, and a read error may be involved. This chain uses TRBV7-2 with TRBJ2-3; D may match TRBD1 or TRBD2 (6 bases each). This CDR3 has 15 residues. CDR1 is SGHTA and CDR2 is FQGNSA in the germline V gene. DNA for the CDR3: TGTGCCAGCAGGGTTACGGGGGCCCCCACAGATACGCAGAATTTT. Its translation is CASRVTGAPTDTQNF.

The V gene is TRBV5-6, the J gene TRBJ2-1, with D perhaps matching TRBD1 (5 bases). CDR3 length equals 16 residues. Between the trimmed V and J ends, which lost 4 bases and 1 base, there was a span of 15 bases. Germline V gene data show CDR1 as SGHDT and CDR2 as YYEEEE. The CDR3 spells CASSLSRVPSYNEQFF. CDR3 sequence (DNA): TGTGCCAGCAGCCTTTCCAGGGTCCCATCCTACAATGAGCAGTTCTTC. The whole variable domain, filled in from reference TRBV5-6 and TRBJ2-1, reads DAGVTQSPTHLIKTRGQQVTLRCSPKSGHDTVSWYQQALGQGPQFIFQYYEEEERQRGNFPDRFSGHQFPNYSSELNVNALLLGDSALYLCASSLSRVPSYNEQFFGPGTRLTVL.

There are many counts of this clonotype. The CDR3 protein is CASSSRSREGREQYF. The DNA for the CDR3 is TGTGCCAGCAGCTCGAGGTCGCGGGAGGGCCGCGAGCAGTACTTC. The chain has TRBV7-8 and TRBJ2-7; the match to TRBD2 covers 9 bases. From germline, CDR1 is SGHVS and CDR2 FQNEAQ. J lost 6 bases, V lost 4 bases, and 10 bases had no gene match. The CDR3 is made up of 15 amino acids.